The table lists the clone carrying this T cell receptor beta chain with many counts. V shed 5 bases and J shed 4 bases, with 17 bases lying between them. This CDR3 has 15 residues. Germline V CDR1 and CDR2: SGHTA, FQGNSA. The sample is drawn from a study of blood T cells in healthy people across ages. For the second PCR, which ran for 7 to 11 cycles, a sample-barcoded 5' primer and a J-beta primer mix were used. Each sample provided no less than 2.5 million CDR3-containing paired-end reads. TCRdb recomputed calls from the 5' RACE reads with MiXCR, one row per CDR3 protein. The table includes approximately 800,000 distinct CDR3 sequences, more than 55% detected once.

This chain joins TRBV7-2 and TRBJ2-5; D ambiguous. Source material: blood. The sequence was obtained from a man aged 35 to 55 in good health. In DNA form, the CDR3 reads TGTGCCAGCAGCACGAAGGGCCTCGACGGAGAGACCCAGTACTTC. Translation gives CASSTKGLDGETQYF.